This note documents a single T cell receptor beta chain sequence. TCRdb reprocessed the 5' RACE reads and keeps a single row for each CDR3 protein, giving no DNA. In all, the sample yields 330,000 or so distinct CDR3 sequences. The data originate from a study of monozygotic twins with inflammatory bowel disease. Germline V CDR1 and CDR2: DFQATT, SNEGSKA (reference sequence). This CDR3 has 14 residues. The clonotype comes from a human donor with ulcerative colitis or Crohn's disease, or a healthy co-twin of an affected twin (not recorded which). The sample was blood. V and J are TRBV20-1 and TRBJ2-7; TCRdb outputs TRBD1, but without DNA this stays unchecked. The CDR3 sequence is CSARPVTGTYEQYF.